Presented here are 9 T cell receptor beta chains from one specimen sequenced in a study of T cell responses to AZD1222 COVID-19 vaccine. TCRdb's table, derived via immunoSEQ multiplex PCR, lists solely in-frame clones and lacks some. Found here are about 84,000 clones, approximately 85% of them singletons; the top ten hold 9.5% to 13%. Source: peripheral blood, taken 28 days after the second AZD1222 dose. All receptors derive from an adult who received the AZD1222 COVID-19 vaccine.

The gene calls are TRBV2 and TRBJ2-7, with D perhaps matching TRBD2 (5 bases). CDR3 length: 12 amino acids. Germline CDR1 SNHLY, CDR2 FYNNEI. Trimming left V 6 bases short and J 2 bases short, with 8 bases between. CDR3 coding DNA: TGTGCCAGCAGGGAGGCCGCCTACGAGCAGTACTTC. This translates into CASREAAYEQYF.

The V gene is TRBV5-5, the J gene TRBJ2-5; D unclear. Trimming stripped 2 bases from V and 10 bases from J, with 12 bases between. Germline V gene sequence: CDR1 SGHKS, CDR2 YYEKEE (reference sequence). The length of the CDR3 is 12 residues. The CDR3 DNA sequence: TGTGCCAGCAGCTTAGTGCTTGGGGACCAGTACTTC. Its protein product is CASSLVLGDQYF.

The V and J genes are TRBV5-1 and TRBJ1-6; 8 bases map to TRBD1. The germline gives CDR1 SGHRS, CDR2 YFSETQ. This CDR3 is 18 amino acids long. V gave up 4 bases and J gave up 10 bases; unmatched junction bases: 19. The CDR3 region is CASSRTRQGTGYASPLHF. In DNA form, the CDR3 reads TGCGCCAGCAGCAGGACGCGACAGGGGACGGGATACGCATCACCCCTCCACTTT. The full variable domain, with the rest looked up from reference TRBV5-1 and TRBJ1-6, is KAGVTQTPRYLIKTRGQQVTLSCSPISGHRSVSWYQQTPGQGLQFLFEYFSETQRNKGNFPGRFSGRQFSNSRSEMNVSTLELGDSALYLCASSRTRQGTGYASPLHFGNGTRLTVT.

The rearrangement uses TRBV19 and TRBJ1-1; TRBD1 is a possible D gene (6 bases). The germline V and J ends were trimmed by 6 bases and 0 bases, with 8 bases remaining between them. CDR3 size: 13 residues. CDR1 and CDR2 (germline): LNHDA, SQIVND (reference sequence). CDR3 sequence: CASRDRLNTEAFF. The CDR3, as DNA: TGTGCCAGTAGGGACAGACTGAACACTGAAGCTTTCTTT.

V usage is TRBV5-4 and J usage is TRBJ1-6; D perhaps matches TRBD1 (5 bases). V was shortened by 4 bases and J by 10 bases, with 18 bases between the two germline ends. The CDR3 is made up of 15 amino acids. Germline CDR1 reads SGHNT; CDR2 reads YYREEE (reference sequence). This CDR3 is CASSSAGTPGSPLHF. The CDR3 region has the DNA TGTGCCAGCAGCAGCGCAGGGACTCCCGGATCACCCCTCCACTTT.

The CDR3 loop reads CASSSPGQGETQYF. In DNA form, the CDR3 reads TGTGCCAGCAGTTCACCGGGACAGGGCGAGACCCAGTACTTC. The chain has TRBV28 and TRBJ2-5; 9 positions match TRBD1. The V and J ends lost 4 bases and 5 bases, in that order; junction bases with no gene match: 5. This CDR3 has 14 amino acids. CDR1 MDHEN and CDR2 SYDVKM come from the germline V gene.

The V gene is TRBV6-5, the J gene TRBJ1-2, with D possibly TRBD1 on 5 matching bases. The CDR3 loop spans 14 amino acids. CDR1 and CDR2 (germline): MNHEY, SVGAGI. Trimming stripped 6 bases from V and 2 bases from J, with 13 bases between. CDR3 in amino acids: CASRPGRSNYGYTF. The CDR3 DNA follows: TGTGCCAGCAGGCCGGGACGGTCAAACTATGGCTACACCTTC.

V and J are TRBV10-3 and TRBJ2-7; D is unclear. Germline CDR1 reads ENHRY; CDR2 reads SYGVKD. V shed 1 base and J shed 2 bases, with 3 bases lying between them. The CDR3 spans 12 residues. CDR3: CAISEYTYEQYF. CDR3 DNA sequence: TGTGCCATCAGTGAGTATACCTACGAGCAGTACTTC.

This clone was counted between two and nine times. V is TRBV6-4 and J is TRBJ1-4; tentative D call: TRBD1 (5 bases). The V gene lost 6 bases and the J gene lost 10 bases, with 15 bases spanning the gap. This CDR3 is built from 13 residues. Per germline, CDR1 MRHNA and CDR2 SNTAGT. The CDR3 protein is CASSEDGTAKLFF. The CDR3 DNA sequence: TGTGCCAGCAGCGAGGACGGGACGGCAAAACTGTTTTTT.